A single sample gave rise to the 26 T cell receptor beta chains below, sequenced in a study of Ad26.COV2.S vaccination and SARS-CoV-2 variants. Regarding treatment: over 15 received Ad26.COV2.S at low or high dose, single or two shots; 5 received placebo; per-sample allocation not given. Following the first vaccine or placebo injection, samples were taken on day 63. Only in-frame clones appear in the TCRdb table, and some are missing; sequencing was by immunoSEQ multiplex PCR. The sample lists roughly 350,000 clones; around 88% were seen once. Sequences were derived from peripheral blood, sampled in a trial of Ad26.COV2.S vaccine versus placebo. All receptors come from a person between 18 and 65 years old who received the Ad26.COV2.S COVID-19 vaccine or a placebo.

The genes are TRBV9 and TRBJ1-2; unclear D gene. Germline CDR1 is SGDLS and CDR2 is YYNGEE. The CDR3 has 12 residues. Trimming left V 3 bases short and J 3 bases short, with 6 bases between. The CDR3 region is CASSATDYGYTF. CDR3 nucleotides: TGTGCCAGCAGCGCAACAGACTATGGCTACACCTTC.

The chain couples TRBV5-1 to TRBJ1-1, with 8 positions matching TRBD1. CDR3 length equals 15 residues. Germline V gene sequence: CDR1 SGHRS, CDR2 YFSETQ. Losses at the gene ends were 4 bases for V and 0 bases for J; bases not matched to a gene: 5. The CDR3 sequence: CASSPRQGLNTEAFF. For the CDR3, the DNA is TGCGCCAGCAGCCCCCGACAGGGGTTGAACACTGAAGCTTTCTTT. Full variable domain (rest looked up from reference TRBV5-1 and TRBJ1-1): KAGVTQTPRYLIKTRGQQVTLSCSPISGHRSVSWYQQTPGQGLQFLFEYFSETQRNKGNFPGRFSGRQFSNSRSEMNVSTLELGDSALYLCASSPRQGLNTEAFFGQGTRLTVV.

The CDR3 reads CASSPNRGLNEKLFF. The CDR3 nucleotides are TGTGCCAGCTCACCTAACAGGGGCCTTAATGAAAAACTGTTTTTT. This chain joins TRBV18 and TRBJ1-4, with 7 nucleotides matching TRBD1. With V trimmed by 3 bases and J by 4 bases, 5 bases remained unmatched. This CDR3 has 15 amino acids. CDR1 is KGHSH and CDR2 is LQKENI in the germline V gene.

The sample holds one count of this clone. This CDR3 is also generated by other DNA sequences in the sample. The rearrangement links TRBV5-5 to TRBJ1-3; no clear D gene. The ends were cut back, 0 bases at V and 2 bases at J, with 6 bases in the middle. CDR3 length: 14 amino acids. The V gene's germline CDR1 is SGHKS and CDR2 YYEKEE (reference sequence). The CDR3 DNA reads TGTGCCAGCAGCTTGGATCAGGCTGGAAACACCATATATTTT. It encodes CASSLDQAGNTIYF.

The V call is TRBV5-8, the J call TRBJ2-4, with D possibly TRBD2 on 8 matching bases. The CDR3 is 16 residues long. CDR1 is SGHTS, CDR2 YDEGEE, per germline. V dropped 1 base and J dropped 5 bases, with 16 bases sitting between them. As DNA, the CDR3 is TGTGCCAGCAGCTTGTGGGGACTAGGGGGCCAAAACATTCAGTACTTC. Protein product: CASSLWGLGGQNIQYF. Supplemented by reference TRBV5-8 and TRBJ2-4, the full variable domain reads EAGVTQSPTHLIKTRGQQATLRCSPISGHTSVYWYQQALGLGLQFLLWYDEGEERNRGNFPPRFSGRQFPNYSSELNVNALELEDSALYLCASSLWGLGGQNIQYFGAGTRLSVL.

V is TRBV4-2 and J is TRBJ1-5, with 8 bases matching TRBD1. CDR3 length equals 16 residues. The germline V gene encodes CDR1 LGHNA and CDR2 YNFKEQ. V gave up 0 bases and J gave up 6 bases; unmatched junction bases: 7. The CDR3 DNA is TGTGCCAGCAGCCAAGACAGAGACAGGGGTAGTCAGCCCCAGCATTTT. Residues: CASSQDRDRGSQPQHF.

CDR3 bases: TGTGCCAGCATCGAGAACTATGGCTACACCTTC. Protein sequence: CASIENYGYTF. V is TRBV7-9 and J is TRBJ1-2; D is ambiguous. This CDR3 has 11 amino acids. CDR1 SEHNR and CDR2 FQNEAQ come from the germline V gene (reference sequence). V shed 7 bases and J shed 2 bases, with 5 bases lying between them. The full variable domain, rest sourced from reference TRBV7-9 and TRBJ1-2, is DTGVSQNPRHKITKRGQNVTFRCDPISEHNRLYWYRQTLGQGPEFLTYFQNEAQLEKSRLLSDRFSAERPKGSFSTLEIQRTEQGDSAMYLCASIENYGYTFGSGTRLTVV.

CDR3 nucleotides: TGTGCCTGGACCTTAGGAGGGGACTCTGGAAACACCATATATTTT. Encoded protein: CAWTLGGDSGNTIYF. The chain links TRBV30 to TRBJ1-3; maybe TRBD1 (5 bases). The CDR3 consists of 15 residues. Germline assignment: CDR1 GTSNPN and CDR2 SVGIG (reference sequence). Trimming left V 4 bases short and J 0 bases short, with 13 bases between.

The chain combines TRBV18 with TRBJ2-4; D gene ambiguous. Per germline, CDR1 KGHSH and CDR2 LQKENI. Trimming cost V 2 bases and J 0 bases, with 8 bases left between them. The CDR3 spans 15 residues. In nucleotides, the CDR3 is TGTGCCAGCTCACCAGGGCTCCAAGCCAAAAACATTCAGTACTTC. Its translation is CASSPGLQAKNIQYF.

The rearrangement joins TRBV25-1 to TRBJ1-1; 7 bases map to TRBD1. Trimming removed 6 bases from V and 2 bases from J; junction bases left unmatched: 3. Germline loops: CDR1 MGHDK, CDR2 SYGVNS. This CDR3 has 13 residues. The CDR3 DNA reads as TGTGCCAGCAGAACAGGGGCAAACACTGAAGCTTTCTTT. It codes for CASRTGANTEAFF.

V is TRBV14 and J is TRBJ1-6; TRBD1 might be the D (5 bases). Trimming took 1 base from V and 3 from J, leaving 10 bases between them. CDR3 length: 16 amino acids. The germline gives CDR1 SGHDN, CDR2 FVKESK. CDR3 nucleotide sequence: TGTGCCAGCAGCCAAGGCAGGGTACGCTATAATTCACCCCTCCACTTT. It codes for CASSQGRVRYNSPLHF.

The rearrangement uses TRBV19 and TRBJ2-7; 8 nucleotides align to TRBD2. The CDR3 length is 15 residues. CDR1 and CDR2 (germline): LNHDA, SQIVND (reference sequence). Germline trimming cut 3 bases from V and 2 bases from J; bases unmatched to any gene: 6. The CDR3 nucleotides read TGTGCCAGTAGTATGGGCGGGGGGCGCCCCTACGAGCAGTACTTC. Protein sequence: CASSMGGGRPYEQYF.

The chain is built from TRBV4-1 and TRBJ2-1, with 10 bases matching TRBD2. Germline V CDR1 and CDR2: MGHRA, YSYEKL. V was pared by 4 bases and J by 3 bases, with 12 bases of the junction left unmatched. The CDR3 runs to 18 residues. The CDR3 region is CASSLMIGTSDIYNEQFF. The CDR3 bases are TGCGCCAGCAGCCTAATGATTGGGACTAGCGATATCTACAATGAGCAGTTCTTC.

The rearrangement links TRBV5-6 to TRBJ1-2; tentative D call: TRBD1 (6 bases). The germline V gene encodes CDR1 SGHDT and CDR2 YYEEEE. Trimming shortened V by 5 bases and J by 0 bases, and 14 bases separated the two germline ends. The CDR3 extends over 15 amino acids. CDR3 amino acids: CASRETGDANYGYTF. CDR3 nucleotide sequence: TGTGCCAGCAGGGAGACAGGTGACGCTAACTATGGCTACACCTTC.

This clone was counted between two and nine times. The chain uses TRBV7-9 and TRBJ2-2; TRBD1 is a possible D gene (5 bases). The CDR3 length is 17 residues. Looked up from germline, CDR1 is SEHNR and CDR2 is FQNEAQ (reference sequence). Trimming pared 1 base from V and 5 bases from J, leaving 17 bases between. The CDR3 loop reads CASSLVAGLRVTGELFF. The CDR3 DNA follows: TGTGCCAGCAGCTTAGTCGCAGGGCTAAGAGTTACCGGGGAGCTGTTTTTT. The whole variable domain, remainder taken from reference TRBV7-9 and TRBJ2-2, is DTGVSQNPRHKITKRGQNVTFRCDPISEHNRLYWYRQTLGQGPEFLTYFQNEAQLEKSRLLSDRFSAERPKGSFSTLEIQRTEQGDSAMYLCASSLVAGLRVTGELFFGEGSRLTVL.

This chain connects TRBV25-1 to TRBJ1-4, with 8 positions matching TRBD1. Per germline, CDR1 MGHDK and CDR2 SYGVNS. V trimming: 5 bases; J trimming: 7 bases; junction bases outside the gene matches: 9. The CDR3 totals 15 residues. The CDR3 here is CASSRGQGGGEKLFF. As DNA, the CDR3 is TGTGCCAGCAGTCGAGGACAGGGAGGTGGTGAAAAACTGTTTTTT.

The chain carries TRBV10-2 and TRBJ1-2; D is unclear. Germline V lookup: CDR1 WSHSY, CDR2 SAAADI. Trimming pared 3 bases from V and 8 bases from J, leaving 7 bases between. The length of the CDR3 is 11 residues. The CDR3 here is CASSDWVGYTF. DNA of the CDR3: TGCGCCAGCAGTGATTGGGTAGGCTACACCTTC.

V usage is TRBV19 and J usage is TRBJ1-1; D ambiguous. The ends were cut back, 5 bases at V and 0 bases at J, with 13 bases in the middle. The CDR3 has 15 amino acids. From germline, CDR1 is LNHDA and CDR2 SQIVND (reference sequence). The CDR3 here is CASSVRGSMNTEAFF. CDR3 nucleotides: TGTGCCAGTAGTGTCCGAGGAAGCATGAACACTGAAGCTTTCTTT.

V and J are TRBV11-1 and TRBJ2-1; 8 bases are shared with TRBD1. The CDR3 runs to 13 residues. The V and J ends lost 4 bases and 10 bases, in that order; junction bases with no gene match: 6. Germline values: CDR1 SGHAT, CDR2 FQDESV (reference sequence). The CDR3 coding sequence is TGTGCCAGCAGCTCGGACAGGGTAGGAGAGCAGTTCTTC. Translation gives CASSSDRVGEQFF.

The CDR3 here is CASSLRGWEQYF. The CDR3 nucleotides are TGTGCCAGCAGCCTTAGAGGGTGGGAGCAGTACTTC. This chain connects TRBV12-3 or TRBV12-4 to TRBJ2-7; D perhaps matches TRBD2 (5 bases). Trimming removed 6 bases at V and 7 bases at J, with 13 bases between. The CDR3 sequence is 12 residues long.

V is TRBV9 and J is TRBJ2-4, with a tentative D call TRBD2 (5 bases). V lost 4 bases and J lost 9, with 11 bases in between. The germline V gene has CDR1 SGDLS and CDR2 YYNGEE. This CDR3 has 12 residues. CDR3 in DNA: TGTGCCAGCAGCACCGGACTGAGCATTCAGTACTTC. Amino acids: CASSTGLSIQYF.

This sequence joins TRBV7-6 and TRBJ2-3; TRBD2 is a possible D gene (6 bases). CDR3 length equals 16 residues. Germline CDR1 and CDR2: SGHVS and FNYEAQ. V was trimmed by 5 bases and J by 3 bases, leaving 18 bases between them. The chain's CDR3 is CASSAGWGVKTDTQYF. In nucleotides, the CDR3 is TGTGCCAGCAGCGCCGGCTGGGGGGTTAAGACAGATACGCAGTATTTT.

This chain connects TRBV28 to TRBJ1-5, with TRBD1 as a possible D gene (6 bases). The CDR3 contains 13 residues. Trimming shortened V by 7 bases and J by 2 bases, and 9 bases separated the two germline ends. Germline V lookup: CDR1 MDHEN, CDR2 SYDVKM. The CDR3 reads CASIRGGNQPQHF. The CDR3 DNA sequence: TGTGCCAGCATTAGGGGGGGCAATCAGCCCCAGCATTTT.

V usage is TRBV20-1 and J usage is TRBJ2-7, with D possibly being TRBD1 or TRBD2 (5 bases each). This CDR3 is built from 14 residues. Looked up from germline, CDR1 is DFQATT and CDR2 is SNEGSKA (reference sequence). V was pared by 3 bases and J by 0 bases, with 12 bases between. CDR3 sequence reads: CSASPPGPSYEQYF. The CDR3, as DNA: TGCAGTGCTAGTCCCCCGGGACCCTCCTACGAGCAGTACTTC.

This chain uses TRBV27 with TRBJ2-2; no firm D call. This CDR3 has 11 residues. Germline V CDR1 and CDR2: MNHEY, SMNVEV (reference sequence). The ends were cut back, 0 bases at V and 7 bases at J, with 0 bases in the middle. CDR3 residues: CASSLSGELFF. The CDR3, as DNA: TGTGCCAGCAGTTTATCCGGGGAGCTGTTTTTT.

A single count supports this clone. The chain uses TRBV5-4 and TRBJ1-1, with 10 positions matching TRBD1. The length of the CDR3 is 16 residues. Losses at the gene ends were 3 bases for V and 5 bases for J; bases not matched to a gene: 10. Germline values: CDR1 SGHNT, CDR2 YYREEE (reference sequence). CDR3: CASSWVLTGGRTEAFF. CDR3 DNA sequence: TGTGCCAGCAGCTGGGTTTTGACAGGGGGCAGAACTGAAGCTTTCTTT.